A selection of T cell receptor beta chains follows, all from one sample in a study of blood T cell repertoires in COVID-19. The table came from immunoSEQ multiplex PCR; TCRdb's copy has only in-frame clones and leaves some out. The sample holds roughly 250,000 clones; about 80% are singletons and the top ten take around 9.6%. Sequencing was performed on peripheral blood. The receptor source for this set is a woman over 75 with acute or convalescent COVID-19. CDR3s include the opening cysteine and the closing phenylalanine or tryptophan. Fields, in order: J gene, D gene, clone size, CDR3 length, V gene, CDR3 DNA, CDR3 protein. The D gene is left open where the match is weak. Clone size is stated in some rows and not others, as once, few, many or a class when expanded.

>TRBJ2-1|NA|NA|13|TRBV2
TGTGCCAGCGGGACTCCGGGTACCAATGAGCAGTTCTTC
CASGTPGTNEQFF
>TRBJ1-1|NA|NA|14|TRBV5-1
TGCGCCAGCAGCGCGGGACGTCTTGGGACTGAAGCTTTCTTT
CASSAGRLGTEAFF
>TRBJ1-1|NA|NA|14|TRBV3-1/TRBV3-2
TGTGCCAGCGGAGGTTCTGGAATGAACACTGAAGCTTTCTTT
CASGGSGMNTEAFF
>TRBJ2-5|TRBD1|NA|15|TRBV6-5
TGTGCCAGCACCATGGGACAGGACCCCCAAGAGACCCAGTACTTC
CASTMGQDPQETQYF
>TRBJ2-7|TRBD1|NA|15|TRBV6-6
TGTGCCAGCAGTCCCCGGGACAGGGGTTCGGACGAGCAGTACTTC
CASSPRDRGSDEQYF
>TRBJ1-2|NA|NA|14|TRBV28
TGTGCCAGCAGTTTTACAGGGCCCAACTATGGCTACACCTTC
CASSFTGPNYGYTF
>TRBJ2-5|TRBD2|once|15|TRBV4-2
TGTGCCAGCAGCCAAGGACGAGCGGGGAGAGAGACCCAGTACTTC
CASSQGRAGRETQYF
>TRBJ2-1|NA|once|15|TRBV5-1
TGCGCCAGCAGCTTTGGTGTGGGACACTACAATGAGCAGTTCTTC
CASSFGVGHYNEQFF
>TRBJ2-7|NA|NA|13|TRBV5-1
TGCGCCAGCAGCCCTGGACAGACCTACGAGCAGTACTTC
CASSPGQTYEQYF
>TRBJ2-7|NA|NA|14|TRBV2
TGTGCCAGCAGAGGCCAAGGGACTGTCTACGAGCAGTACTTC
CASRGQGTVYEQYF
>TRBJ2-1|TRBD1|NA|17|TRBV9
TGTGCCAGCAGCGACTCACCCGGGACAGGGCCCCACAATGAGCAGTTCTTC
CASSDSPGTGPHNEQFF
>TRBJ1-5|NA|once|14|TRBV11-2
TGTGCCAGCAGCTTAGGCGGAGGAGGGCAGCCCCAGCATTTT
CASSLGGGGQPQHF
>TRBJ2-6|TRBD1|NA|15|TRBV7-2
TGTGCCAGCAGCATACAGGGGGCTGGGGCCAACGTCCTGACTTTC
CASSIQGAGANVLTF
>TRBJ1-2|NA|NA|14|TRBV7-5
TGTGCCAGAAGCTTAGATACAGCTAACTATGGCTACACCTTC
CARSLDTANYGYTF
>TRBJ1-5|NA|once|14|TRBV19
TGTGCCAGTAGTGTCGGGCAGGGAGGGACCCCCCAGCATTTT
CASSVGQGGTPQHF
>TRBJ1-5|NA|NA|17|TRBV3-1/TRBV3-2
TGTGCCAGCAGCACAAGCGACAGTCCTCATAGCAATCAGCCCCAGCATTTT
CASSTSDSPHSNQPQHF
>TRBJ2-5|TRBD2|NA|16|TRBV7-3
TGTGCCAGCAGTCGGACTAGCGGGGGGTCGCGGGAGACCCAGTACTTC
CASSRTSGGSRETQYF
>TRBJ1-4|TRBD1|NA|16|TRBV28
TGTGCCAGCAGTGCCGCGACAGGGGGTCTAGCGGAAAAACTGTTTTTT
CASSAATGGLAEKLFF
>TRBJ1-1|NA|few|13|TRBV21-1
TGTGCCAGCAGCAAAGATTTTACTATTGAAGCTTTCTTT
CASSKDFTIEAFF
>TRBJ1-6|NA|once|14|TRBV3-1/TRBV3-2
TGTGCCAGCAGCCACGGACAGCGAAATTCACCCCTCCACTTT
CASSHGQRNSPLHF
>TRBJ1-3|NA|NA|15|TRBV6-5
TGTGCCAGCTCTCGGACAGTCGACTCTGGAAACACCATATATTTT
CASSRTVDSGNTIYF
>TRBJ2-7|NA|NA|15|TRBV5-6
TGTGCCAGCAGCTTGGTAGGGGTTGGGACCTACGAGCAGTACTTC
CASSLVGVGTYEQYF
>TRBJ1-4|TRBD1|few|15|TRBV5-1
TGCGCCAGCAGCGAGGCAGGGGGAGGTAATGAAAAACTGTTTTTT
CASSEAGGGNEKLFF
>TRBJ1-2|NA|few|12|TRBV28
TGTGCCAGCCAACAGGGAAACTATGGCTACACCTTC
CASQQGNYGYTF
>TRBJ2-1|TRBD1|NA|11|TRBV12-3/TRBV12-4
TGTGCCAGCAGTGCCGGACAGGGCTGGTTCTTC
CASSAGQGWFF
>TRBJ1-1|NA|NA|11|TRBV5-1
TGCGCCAGCAGCTTCGGCACTGAAGCTTTCTTT
CASSFGTEAFF
>TRBJ1-6|NA|NA|13|TRBV7-8
TGTGCCAGCAGCCCGGGGGGGCCCCGGCCCCTCCACTTT
CASSPGGPRPLHF
>TRBJ2-2|NA|few|16|TRBV28
TGTGCCAGCAGCCTGGGGGGAATATCGAACACCGGGGAGCTGTTTTTT
CASSLGGISNTGELFF
>TRBJ1-6|NA|few|13|TRBV2
TGTGCCACCCTGGAGGGCTATAATTCACCCCTCCACTTT
CATLEGYNSPLHF
>TRBJ1-1|NA|NA|14|TRBV28
TGTGCCAGCTGTCTTGCCCGGTCCCGCACTGAAGCTTTCTTT
CASCLARSRTEAFF
>TRBJ2-7|TRBD1|NA|15|TRBV7-2
TGTGCCAGCAGTCTTCGGGGCAGGGGGACCTACGAGCAGTACTTC
CASSLRGRGTYEQYF
>TRBJ2-3|TRBD1|NA|9|TRBV7-2
TGTGCCAGCAGCTTACAGGGGGATTTT
CASSLQGDF
>TRBJ2-2|NA|NA|14|TRBV6-4
TGTGCCAGCAGTGACTATCCTAACACCGGGGAGCTGTTTTTT
CASSDYPNTGELFF
>TRBJ2-7|NA|NA|14|TRBV5-1
TGCGCCAGCAGCTTCCGGGCGGGGACGGGAGAGCAGTACTTC
CASSFRAGTGEQYF
>TRBJ1-6|TRBD1|few|16|TRBV6-6
TGTGCCAGCAGCTGGGACAGGGGCTTTCCAATTTCACCCCTCCACTTT
CASSWDRGFPISPLHF
>TRBJ1-6|TRBD1|NA|15|TRBV19
TGTGCCAGTAGGGACAGGGAATCCTATAATTCACCCCTCCACTTT
CASRDRESYNSPLHF
>TRBJ1-6|TRBD1|NA|15|TRBV28
TGTGCCAGCAGTTTTGCCTCAGGGGGGAATTCACCCCTCCACTTT
CASSFASGGNSPLHF
>TRBJ1-5|NA|NA|13|TRBV11-2
TGTGCCAGCAGCTTAGAGGGGGGTCAGCCCCAGCATTTT
CASSLEGGQPQHF
>TRBJ1-2|NA|NA|13|TRBV10-3
TGTGCCATCAGTGAGTCTCCAGGATCCGGCTACACCTTC
CAISESPGSGYTF
>TRBJ1-1|NA|NA|13|TRBV12-3/TRBV12-4
TGTGCCAGCAGTTTTAAGGCAGGGTTTGAAGCTTTCTTT
CASSFKAGFEAFF
>TRBJ1-1|TRBD1|once|18|TRBV6-6
TGTGCCAGCAGTCACCCCATAGGGACAGGGGGCAGGAACACTGAAGCTTTCTTT
CASSHPIGTGGRNTEAFF
>TRBJ2-2|NA|NA|17|TRBV11-2
TGTGCCAGCAGCTTACAGCGAGGGGGACAGAACACCGGGGAGCTGTTTTTT
CASSLQRGGQNTGELFF
>TRBJ1-1|TRBD1|NA|16|TRBV10-1
TGCGCCCCACCGGGGACAGGGTCCATATCGCCCTCTGAAGCTTTCTTT
CAPPGTGSISPSEAFF
>TRBJ1-6|NA|NA|15|TRBV6-5
TGTGCCAGCAGTCCCTCCTGGGGGGGCACTTCACCCCTCCACTTT
CASSPSWGGTSPLHF
>TRBJ1-1|TRBD1|NA|14|TRBV6-5
TGTGCCAGCACTCCCGGACAGGCGAACACTGAAGCTTTCTTT
CASTPGQANTEAFF
>TRBJ1-5|NA|NA|12|TRBV28
TGTGCCAGCAGTTTAGAGTATCAGCCCCAGCATTTT
CASSLEYQPQHF
>TRBJ1-2|TRBD1|NA|15|TRBV6-1
TGTGCCAGCAGTGATGCCGGGACAGGGGACTATGGCTACACCTTC
CASSDAGTGDYGYTF
>TRBJ1-4|NA|NA|15|TRBV5-1
TGCGCCAGCAGCTTGGAGGGGAGGAGAGATGAAAAACTGTTTTTT
CASSLEGRRDEKLFF
>TRBJ1-2|NA|NA|13|TRBV10-3
TGTGCCATCAGTGAGTTGGGCAACTATGGCTACACCTTC
CAISELGNYGYTF
>TRBJ1-5|TRBD1|NA|14|TRBV28
TGTGCCAGCAGTTCAGGGGGTAGCAATCAGCCCCAGCATTTT
CASSSGGSNQPQHF
>TRBJ2-1|NA|NA|15|TRBV19
TGTGCCAGTAGTATAGATCTGACACCCTACAATGAGCAGTTCTTC
CASSIDLTPYNEQFF
>TRBJ1-1|NA|NA|14|TRBV18
TGTGCCAGCTGGTGGACTGTCATGAACACTGAAGCTTTCTTT
CASWWTVMNTEAFF